This entry features one T cell receptor beta chain sequence. What antigen it recognizes has not been identified. Base qualities are not recorded, but no much larger clone differs from it by a single base. The germline V gene encodes CDR1 SEHNR and CDR2 FQNEAQ (reference sequence). The V and J ends are trimmed by 0 bases and 1 base, leaving 19 bases between them. The CDR3, from cysteine to phenylalanine, totals 18 residues. Of all the DNA, just the CDR3 is kept, 54 bases in frame from base 1. This sample was included in a study of OX40 agonist ivuxolimab in advanced cancers. In the study overall: Ivuxolimab was an agonistic, fully human IgG2 monoclonal antibody directed against OX40 (CD134), a costimulatory receptor. Intravenous ivuxolimab was administered to patients every 2 weeks at six dose levels: 0.01, 0.1, 0.3, 1.5, 3 and 10 mg/kg. Of the approximately 50 patients in dose escalation, about 20 had hepatocellular carcinoma, some 15 had melanoma, 9 had renal cell carcinoma and 9 had head and neck cancer. In the dose-escalation cohort, nearly 85% of patients were male, and the mean age was 60 years with a range of roughly 20 to 79. Prior anti-PD-1, anti-PD-L1 or anti-CTLA-4 therapy was permitted, and checkpoint inhibitors had been received by less than 45% of dose-escalation patients. Partial responses occurred in three dose-escalation patients, of whom one had hepatocellular carcinoma and two had cutaneous melanoma. The point of sequencing TCRbeta in the periphery was to test whether ivuxolimab changed TCR sequence diversity and drove clonal T-cell expansion. The monotherapy dose-escalation portion (N of about 50 patients) of the phase I ivuxolimab trial is reported in the paper. The paper's findings and limits, for the study overall: After ivuxolimab, more expanded clones were found on average in CD8+ T cells than in CD4+ T cells. The antigen specificity of the clonally expanded peripheral T cells was not determined. In the 0.1-3.0 mg/kg groups, partial responders had among the lowest normalized peripheral clonal expansion, particularly in CD8+ T cells. At doses of 0.1 to 3.0 mg/kg, clonal expansion of both CD4+ and CD8+ blood T cells was observed from baseline to week 6. Low levels of normalized T-cell clonal expansion were also shown by some nonresponding patients.

The trial excluded patients who had a history of autoimmune disease or were on systemic immunosuppression. Peripheral blood for TCR sequencing was drawn from every dose cohort at baseline, at cycle 4 day 1 and at cycle 7 day 1. The samples were drawn from a first-in-human, open-label, multicenter phase I dose-escalation trial of ivuxolimab. Adults with locally advanced or metastatic melanoma, renal cell carcinoma, hepatocellular carcinoma or head and neck squamous cell carcinoma were enrolled in the trial. Before TCR sequencing, CD4+ T cells and CD8+ T cells from peripheral blood were sorted into separate populations. Genomic DNA was extracted from sorted cells for sequencing of the TCRbeta CDR3 region. The immunoSEQ Assay was used to sequence the TCRbeta CDR3 regions. Held by TCRdb, this immuneACCESS table contains in-frame sequences only and omits some clones. Under half of the omission traces to an unresolved V gene where checked; the cause of the rest is unknown. In all, the sample holds about 55,000 clones, and around 80% of those were seen once. The ten largest clones add up to approximately 4.4% of the sample.

Recombination joined TRBV7-9 with TRBJ2-7; a weak D assignment points to TRBD2 (6 bases agree). The sequencing used CD4+ or CD8+ T cells sorted from blood, collected in a trial of the OX40 agonist ivuxolimab. The clonotype comes from an adult with an advanced solid tumor such as melanoma, head and neck, liver or kidney cancer. The CDR3 sequence is CASSLALVRDSESYEQYF. In nucleotide form, the sequence is TGTGCCAGCAGCTTAGCTCTGGTCCGGGACTCAGAATCCTACGAGCAGTACTTC. With the portions outside the CDR3 filled from the reference TRBV7-9 and TRBJ2-7 genes, the complete variable region becomes DTGVSQNPRHKITKRGQNVTFRCDPISEHNRLYWYRQTLGQGPEFLTYFQNEAQLEKSRLLSDRFSAERPKGSFSTLEIQRTEQGDSAMYLCASSLALVRDSESYEQYFGPGTRLTVT.